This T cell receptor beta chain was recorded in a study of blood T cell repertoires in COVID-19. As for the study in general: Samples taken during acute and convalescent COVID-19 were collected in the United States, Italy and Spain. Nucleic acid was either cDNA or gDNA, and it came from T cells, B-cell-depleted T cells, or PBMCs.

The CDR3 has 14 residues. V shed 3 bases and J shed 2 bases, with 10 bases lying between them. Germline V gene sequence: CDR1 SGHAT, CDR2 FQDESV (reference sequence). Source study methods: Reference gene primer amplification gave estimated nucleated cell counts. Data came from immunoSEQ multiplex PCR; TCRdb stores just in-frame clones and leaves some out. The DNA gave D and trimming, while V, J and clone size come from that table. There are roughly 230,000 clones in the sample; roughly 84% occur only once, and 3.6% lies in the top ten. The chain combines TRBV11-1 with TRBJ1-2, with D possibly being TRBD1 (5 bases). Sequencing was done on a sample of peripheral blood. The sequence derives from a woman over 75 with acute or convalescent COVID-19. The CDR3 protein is CASSLGGTNYGYTF. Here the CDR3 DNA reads TGTGCCAGCAGCTTGGGGGGAACGAACTATGGCTACACCTTC. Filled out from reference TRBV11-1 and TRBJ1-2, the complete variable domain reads EAEVAQSPRYKITEKSQAVAFWCDPISGHATLYWYRQILGQGPELLVQFQDESVVDDSQLPKDRFSAERLKGVDSTLKIQPAELGDSAMYLCASSLGGTNYGYTFGSGTRLTVV.